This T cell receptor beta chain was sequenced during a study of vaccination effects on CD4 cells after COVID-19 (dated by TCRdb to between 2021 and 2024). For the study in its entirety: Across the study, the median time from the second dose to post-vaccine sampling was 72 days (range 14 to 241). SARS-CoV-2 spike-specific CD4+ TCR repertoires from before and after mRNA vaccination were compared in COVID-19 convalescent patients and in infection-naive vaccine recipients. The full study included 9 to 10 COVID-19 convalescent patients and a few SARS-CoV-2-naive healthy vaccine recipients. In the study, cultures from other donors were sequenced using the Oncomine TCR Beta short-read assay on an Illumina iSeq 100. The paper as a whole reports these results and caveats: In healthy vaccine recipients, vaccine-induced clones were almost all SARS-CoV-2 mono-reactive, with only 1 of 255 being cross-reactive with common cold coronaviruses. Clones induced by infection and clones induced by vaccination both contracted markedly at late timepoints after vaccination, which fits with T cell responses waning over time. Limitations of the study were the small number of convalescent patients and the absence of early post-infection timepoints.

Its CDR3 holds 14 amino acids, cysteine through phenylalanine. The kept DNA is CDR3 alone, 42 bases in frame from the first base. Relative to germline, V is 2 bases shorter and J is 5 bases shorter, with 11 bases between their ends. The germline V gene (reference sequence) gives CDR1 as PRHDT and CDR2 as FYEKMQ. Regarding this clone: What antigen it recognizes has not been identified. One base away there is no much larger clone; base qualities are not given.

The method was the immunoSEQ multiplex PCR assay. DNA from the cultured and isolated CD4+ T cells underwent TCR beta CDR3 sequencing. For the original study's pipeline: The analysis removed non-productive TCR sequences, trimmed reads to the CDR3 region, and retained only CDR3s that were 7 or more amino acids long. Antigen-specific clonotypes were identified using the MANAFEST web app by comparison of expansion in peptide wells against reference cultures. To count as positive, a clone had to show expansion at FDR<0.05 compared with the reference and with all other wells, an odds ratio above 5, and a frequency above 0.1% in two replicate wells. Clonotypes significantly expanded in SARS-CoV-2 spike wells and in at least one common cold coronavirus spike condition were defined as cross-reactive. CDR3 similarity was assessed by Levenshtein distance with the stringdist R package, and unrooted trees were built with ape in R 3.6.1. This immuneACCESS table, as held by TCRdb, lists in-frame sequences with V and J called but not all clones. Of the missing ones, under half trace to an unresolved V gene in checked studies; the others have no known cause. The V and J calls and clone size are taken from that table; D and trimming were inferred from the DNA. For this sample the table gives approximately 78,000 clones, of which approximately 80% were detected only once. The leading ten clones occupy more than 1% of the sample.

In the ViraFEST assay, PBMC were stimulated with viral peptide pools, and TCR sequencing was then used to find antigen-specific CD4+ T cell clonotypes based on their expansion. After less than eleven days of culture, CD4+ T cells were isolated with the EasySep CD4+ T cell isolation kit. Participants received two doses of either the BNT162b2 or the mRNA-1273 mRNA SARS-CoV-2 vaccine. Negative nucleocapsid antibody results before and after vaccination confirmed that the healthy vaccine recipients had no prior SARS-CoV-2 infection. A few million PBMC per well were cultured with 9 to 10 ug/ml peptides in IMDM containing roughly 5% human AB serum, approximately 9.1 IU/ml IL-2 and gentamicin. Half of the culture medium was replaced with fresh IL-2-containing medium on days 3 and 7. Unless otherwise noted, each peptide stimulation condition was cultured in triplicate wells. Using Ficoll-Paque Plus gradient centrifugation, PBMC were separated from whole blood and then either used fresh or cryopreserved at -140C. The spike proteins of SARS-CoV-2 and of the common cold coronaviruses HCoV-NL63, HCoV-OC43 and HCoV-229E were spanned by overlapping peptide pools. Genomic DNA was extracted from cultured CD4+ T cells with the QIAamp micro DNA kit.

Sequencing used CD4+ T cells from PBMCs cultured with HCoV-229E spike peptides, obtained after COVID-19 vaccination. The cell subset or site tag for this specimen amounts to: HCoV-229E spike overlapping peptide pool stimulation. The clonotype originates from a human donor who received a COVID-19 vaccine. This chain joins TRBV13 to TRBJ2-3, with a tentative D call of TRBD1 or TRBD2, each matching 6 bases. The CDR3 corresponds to CASSLRGGRDTQYF. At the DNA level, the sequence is TGTGCCAGCAGCTTACGTGGGGGGCGAGATACGCAGTATTTT.